This TCR beta chain emerged from a study of molecular identifiers for immune sequencing clone quantification. Study results and limitations: Roughly 1 million naive cells reportedly did not prevent detection of spiked Jurkat TCR RNA from one cell.

The CDR3 spans 13 residues. V gave up 0 bases and J gave up 7 bases, with 8 bases separating them. The V gene's germline CDR1 is SGHRS and CDR2 YFSETQ. Each library that profiled naive CD8 cells came from roughly 18,000 to 920,000 sorted cells with 10%, 30% or 50% RNA. Sorting was used to obtain naive CD8 T cells (CD8+CD4-CCR7+CD45RA+). This clonotype has at least ten counts. What it binds is unknown. Libraries of bulk TCR were made by previously described methods (with listed TCR primers). MiXCR was run by TCRdb on the PCR reads, yielding one entry per CDR3 protein. The sample holds approximately 550,000 distinct CDR3 sequences, 20% to 25% seen once.

The gene calls are TRBV5-1 and TRBJ2-1, with D possibly matching TRBD1 (5 bases). The TCR originated in a human donor in good health. Some libraries in this study had Jurkat cell RNA spiked in. Sequenced: naive CD8+ T cells from blood, with Jurkat cell RNA spiked in. Subset given: FACS-sorted CD8+CD4-CCR7+CD45RA+ naive T cells. The CDR3 DNA reads as TGCGCCAGCAGCTTGGGGACAAAGAATGAGCAGTTCTTC. Amino acid sequence: CASSLGTKNEQFF. Combining the CDR3 with reference TRBV5-1 and TRBJ2-1 gives the whole variable domain KAGVTQTPRYLIKTRGQQVTLSCSPISGHRSVSWYQQTPGQGLQFLFEYFSETQRNKGNFPGRFSGRQFSNSRSEMNVSTLELGDSALYLCASSLGTKNEQFFGPGTRLTVL.